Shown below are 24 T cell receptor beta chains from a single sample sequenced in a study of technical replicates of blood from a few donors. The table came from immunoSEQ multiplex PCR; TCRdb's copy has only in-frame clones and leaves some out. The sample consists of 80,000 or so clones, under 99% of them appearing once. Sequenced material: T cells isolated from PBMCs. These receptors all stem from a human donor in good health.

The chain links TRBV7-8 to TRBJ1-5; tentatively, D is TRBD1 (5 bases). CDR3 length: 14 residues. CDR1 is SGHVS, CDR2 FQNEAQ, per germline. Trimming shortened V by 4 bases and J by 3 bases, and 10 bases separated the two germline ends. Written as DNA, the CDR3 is TGTGCCAGCAGCTCTATAGGGGCCAATCAGCCCCAGCATTTT. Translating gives CASSSIGANQPQHF.

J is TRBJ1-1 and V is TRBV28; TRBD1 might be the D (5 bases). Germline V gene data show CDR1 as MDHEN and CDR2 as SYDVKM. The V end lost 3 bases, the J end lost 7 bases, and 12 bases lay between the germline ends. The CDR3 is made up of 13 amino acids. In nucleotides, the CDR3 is TGTGCCAGCAGTTTTTCAGGGAACGTTGAAGCTTTCTTT. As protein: CASSFSGNVEAFF.

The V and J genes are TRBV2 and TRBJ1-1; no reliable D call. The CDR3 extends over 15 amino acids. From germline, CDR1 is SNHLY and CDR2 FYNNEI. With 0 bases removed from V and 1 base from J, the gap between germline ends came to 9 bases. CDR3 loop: CASSEALGWNTEAFF. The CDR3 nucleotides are TGTGCCAGCAGTGAAGCGCTTGGCTGGAACACTGAAGCTTTCTTT.

CDR3 amino acids: CASGTSQGHEQYF. For the CDR3, the DNA is TGTGCCAGCGGTACTTCCCAGGGGCACGAGCAGTACTTC. The chain has TRBV6-6 and TRBJ2-7; possible D gene TRBD1, 6 bases. The germline V and J ends were trimmed by 8 bases and 5 bases, with 16 bases remaining between them. The CDR3 runs to 13 residues. Germline V lookup: CDR1 MNHNY, CDR2 SVGAGI (reference sequence).

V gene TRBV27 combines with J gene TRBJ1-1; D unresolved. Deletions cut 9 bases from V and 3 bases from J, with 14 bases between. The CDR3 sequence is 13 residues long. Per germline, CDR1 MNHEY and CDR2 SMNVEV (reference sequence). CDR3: CASGEMWHTEAFF. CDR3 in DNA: TGTGCCAGTGGGGAGATGTGGCACACTGAAGCTTTCTTT.

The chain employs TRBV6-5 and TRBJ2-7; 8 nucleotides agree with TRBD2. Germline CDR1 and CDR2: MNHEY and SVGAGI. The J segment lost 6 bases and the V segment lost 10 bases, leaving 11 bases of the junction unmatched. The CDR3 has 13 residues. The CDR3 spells CATTSGSSFEQYF. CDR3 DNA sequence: TGTGCCACCACCAGCGGGAGTAGTTTCGAGCAGTACTTC.

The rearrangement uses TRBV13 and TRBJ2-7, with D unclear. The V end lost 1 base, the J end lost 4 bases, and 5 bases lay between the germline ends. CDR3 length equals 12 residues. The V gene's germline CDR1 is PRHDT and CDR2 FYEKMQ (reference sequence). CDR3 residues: CASSLAEYEQYF. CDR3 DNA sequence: TGTGCCAGCAGCTTAGCGGAGTACGAGCAGTACTTC.

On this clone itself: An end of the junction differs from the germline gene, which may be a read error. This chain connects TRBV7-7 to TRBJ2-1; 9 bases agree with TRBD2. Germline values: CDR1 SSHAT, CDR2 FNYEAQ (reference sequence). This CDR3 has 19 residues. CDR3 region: CASSLEVAGVTGFYNEQFF. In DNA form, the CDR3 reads TGTGCTAGCAGCTTAGAAGTAGCGGGGGTCACGGGGTTTTACAATGAGCAGTTCTTC.

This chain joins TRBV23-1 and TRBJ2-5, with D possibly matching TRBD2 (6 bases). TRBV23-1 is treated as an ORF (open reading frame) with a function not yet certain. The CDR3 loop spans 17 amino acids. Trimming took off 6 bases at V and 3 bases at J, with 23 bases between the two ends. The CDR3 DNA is TGCGCCAGCAGCCGACTCGTAACTAGGGAGGAGGAAGAGACCCAGTACTTC. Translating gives CASSRLVTREEEETQYF.

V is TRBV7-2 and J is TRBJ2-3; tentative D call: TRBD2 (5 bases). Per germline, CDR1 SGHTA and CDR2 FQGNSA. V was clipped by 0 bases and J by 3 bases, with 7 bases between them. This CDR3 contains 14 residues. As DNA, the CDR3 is TGTGCCAGCAGCTTAGCGGTAGCGACAGATACGCAGTATTTT. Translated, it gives CASSLAVATDTQYF.

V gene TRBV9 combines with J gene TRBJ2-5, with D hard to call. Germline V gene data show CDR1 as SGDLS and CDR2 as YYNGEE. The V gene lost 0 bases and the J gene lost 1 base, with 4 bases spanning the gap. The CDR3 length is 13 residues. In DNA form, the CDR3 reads TGTGCCAGCAGCGTAGGAGGCCAAGAGACCCAGTACTTC. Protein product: CASSVGGQETQYF.

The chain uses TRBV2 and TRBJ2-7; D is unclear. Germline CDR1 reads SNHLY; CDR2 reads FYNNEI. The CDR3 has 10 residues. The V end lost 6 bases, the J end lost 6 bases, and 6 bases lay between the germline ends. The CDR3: CASRSGEQYF. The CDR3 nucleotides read TGTGCCAGCAGGTCGGGCGAGCAGTACTTC.

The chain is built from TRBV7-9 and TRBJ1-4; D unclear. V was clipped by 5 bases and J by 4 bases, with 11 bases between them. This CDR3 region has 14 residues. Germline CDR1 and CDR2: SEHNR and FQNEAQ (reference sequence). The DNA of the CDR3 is TGTGCCAGCAGCCGGACGGGGAATAATGAAAAACTGTTTTTT. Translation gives CASSRTGNNEKLFF.

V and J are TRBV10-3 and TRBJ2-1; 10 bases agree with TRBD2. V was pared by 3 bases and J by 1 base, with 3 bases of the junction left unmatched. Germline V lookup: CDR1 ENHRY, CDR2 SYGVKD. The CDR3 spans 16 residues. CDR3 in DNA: TGTGCCATCAGTGACACTAGCGGGATATCCTACAATGAGCAGTTCTTC. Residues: CAISDTSGISYNEQFF.

The DNA for the CDR3 is TGTGCCAGCAGCTTAGATCTAAGGGAGACTGAAGCTTTCTTT. Protein sequence: CASSLDLRETEAFF. V and J are TRBV11-2 and TRBJ1-1; D uncertain. CDR1 is SGHAT, CDR2 FQNNGV, per germline. The CDR3 contains 14 residues. Trimming took off 0 bases at V and 5 bases at J, with 10 bases between the two ends.

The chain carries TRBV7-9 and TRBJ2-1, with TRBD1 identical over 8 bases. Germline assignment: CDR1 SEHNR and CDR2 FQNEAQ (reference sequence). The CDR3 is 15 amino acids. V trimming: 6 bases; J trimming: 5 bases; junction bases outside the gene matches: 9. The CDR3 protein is CASSLNRGFDNEQFF. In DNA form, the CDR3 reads TGTGCCAGCAGTCTAAACAGGGGGTTTGACAATGAGCAGTTCTTC.

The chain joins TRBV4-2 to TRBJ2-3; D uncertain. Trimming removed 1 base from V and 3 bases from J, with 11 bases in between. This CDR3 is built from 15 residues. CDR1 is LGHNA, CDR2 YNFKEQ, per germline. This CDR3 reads CASSQVRESTDTQYF. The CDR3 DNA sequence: TGTGCCAGCAGCCAAGTTCGAGAGAGTACAGATACGCAGTATTTT.

Here the CDR3 reads CASSRNIERVGETQYF. CDR3 bases: TGTGCCAGCTCACGTAATATTGAGCGGGTAGGAGAGACCCAGTACTTC. This rearrangement joins TRBV18 to TRBJ2-5, with D possibly TRBD2 on 6 matching bases. Germline-derived CDR1 and CDR2 are KGHSH and LQKENI. The CDR3 is 16 residues long. V was pared by 4 bases and J by 4 bases, with 19 bases between.

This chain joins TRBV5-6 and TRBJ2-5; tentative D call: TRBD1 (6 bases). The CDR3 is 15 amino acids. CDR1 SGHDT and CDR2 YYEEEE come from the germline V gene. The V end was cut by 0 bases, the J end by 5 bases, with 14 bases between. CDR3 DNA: TGTGCCAGCAGCTTGGGTACAGGGCGGATGGAGACCCAGTACTTC. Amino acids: CASSLGTGRMETQYF.

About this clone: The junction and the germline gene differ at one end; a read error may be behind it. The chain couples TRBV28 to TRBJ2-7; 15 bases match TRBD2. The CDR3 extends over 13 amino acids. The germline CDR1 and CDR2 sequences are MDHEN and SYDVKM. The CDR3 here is CASSLVGLAGGHF. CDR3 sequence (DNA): TGTGCCAGCAGTTTAGTGGGACTAGCGGGAGGCCACTTC.

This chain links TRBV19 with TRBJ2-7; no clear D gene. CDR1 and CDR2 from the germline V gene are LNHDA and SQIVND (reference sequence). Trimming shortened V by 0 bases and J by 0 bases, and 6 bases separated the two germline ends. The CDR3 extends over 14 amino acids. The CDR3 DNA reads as TGTGCCAGTAGTATAGATCTATCCTCCTACGAGCAGTACTTC. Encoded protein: CASSIDLSSYEQYF.

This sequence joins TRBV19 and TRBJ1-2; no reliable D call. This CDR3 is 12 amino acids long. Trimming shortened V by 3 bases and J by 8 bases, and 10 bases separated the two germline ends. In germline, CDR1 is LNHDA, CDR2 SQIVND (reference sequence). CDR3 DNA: TGTGCCAGTAGTATCCCGGTCGGGGGCTACACCTTC. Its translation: CASSIPVGGYTF.

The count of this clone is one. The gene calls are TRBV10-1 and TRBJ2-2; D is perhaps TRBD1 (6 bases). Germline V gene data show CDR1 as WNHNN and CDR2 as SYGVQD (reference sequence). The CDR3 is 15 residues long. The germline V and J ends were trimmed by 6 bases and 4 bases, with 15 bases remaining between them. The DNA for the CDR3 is TGCGCCAGCAGGGGCGGCAGGGGCCCCACCGGGGAGCTGTTTTTT. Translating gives CASRGGRGPTGELFF.

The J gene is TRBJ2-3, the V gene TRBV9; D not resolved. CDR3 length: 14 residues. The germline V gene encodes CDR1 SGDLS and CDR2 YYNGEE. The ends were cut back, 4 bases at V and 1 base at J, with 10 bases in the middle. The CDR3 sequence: CASSPSGGTDTQYF. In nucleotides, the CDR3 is TGTGCCAGCAGCCCGAGTGGTGGCACAGATACGCAGTATTTT.